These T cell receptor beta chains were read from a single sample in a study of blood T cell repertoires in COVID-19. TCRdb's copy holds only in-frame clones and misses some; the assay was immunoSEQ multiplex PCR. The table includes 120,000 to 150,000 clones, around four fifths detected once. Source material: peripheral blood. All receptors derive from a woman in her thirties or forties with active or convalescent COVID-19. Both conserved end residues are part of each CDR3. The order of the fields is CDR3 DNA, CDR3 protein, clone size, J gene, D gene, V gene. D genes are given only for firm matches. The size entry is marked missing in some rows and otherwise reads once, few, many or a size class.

TGTGCCACCAGTGATCCCCTCACAGGGGGCAACTATGGCTACACCTTC,CATSDPLTGGNYGYTF,NA,TRBJ1-2,TRBD1,TRBV24-1
TGCGCCAGCAGCCAAGATCCGGGGGTTGGGAGCAATCAGCCCCAGCATTTT,CASSQDPGVGSNQPQHF,NA,TRBJ1-5,NA,TRBV4-1
TGTGCCAGCAGCTTAGACCCTGGCCCCCTCCACTTT,CASSLDPGPLHF,NA,TRBJ1-6,NA,TRBV13
TGTGCCAGCAGTTCCCAGGGGGCCAACACTGAAGCTTTCTTT,CASSSQGANTEAFF,NA,TRBJ1-1,TRBD1,TRBV28
TGTGCCAGCAGCTTAGTAAGTACCGGGGAGCAGTTCTTC,CASSLVSTGEQFF,NA,TRBJ2-1,NA,TRBV7-2
TGTGCCAGCAGCCTACAGGGGGCTGAAGCTTTCTTT,CASSLQGAEAFF,NA,TRBJ1-1,TRBD1,TRBV28
TGTGCCAGCTCACCACTAGCAGAAACAAGGGGAGAGACCCAGTACTTC,CASSPLAETRGETQYF,NA,TRBJ2-5,NA,TRBV18
TGTGCCAGCAGCCTCGGGACTAGCGGGAGTGGAATGATAGGGGATGAGCAGTTCTTC,CASSLGTSGSGMIGDEQFF,few,TRBJ2-1,TRBD2,TRBV3-1/TRBV3-2
TGTGCCATCAGTGCCGCCGGGGGCAATCAGCCCCAGCATTTT,CAISAAGGNQPQHF,NA,TRBJ1-5,NA,TRBV10-3
TGTGCCAGCAGCATGTACGATTGGGGGGTTAGCACAGATACGCAGTATTTT,CASSMYDWGVSTDTQYF,NA,TRBJ2-3,NA,TRBV9
TGTGCCAGTAGAAGGAGCACTGAAGCTTTCTTT,CASRRSTEAFF,NA,TRBJ1-1,NA,TRBV28
TGTGCCAGCAGCTTGGGCCCCCAGGCAGGGATGAACACTGAAGCTTTCTTT,CASSLGPQAGMNTEAFF,NA,TRBJ1-1,NA,TRBV7-2
TGTGCCAGCAGTTTACCACTTTCTACAGGGACCTACAATGAGCAGTTCTTC,CASSLPLSTGTYNEQFF,NA,TRBJ2-1,NA,TRBV28
TGTGCCAGTAGTAGGGAGTGGGATCAGCCCCAGCATTTT,CASSREWDQPQHF,NA,TRBJ1-5,NA,TRBV19
TGTGCCAGCAAAGCAGCAGGGGATGGGAGCGCTGAAGCTTTCTTT,CASKAAGDGSAEAFF,once,TRBJ1-1,NA,TRBV6-6
TGTGCCAGCAGTGAGGAAACGCGGCCCTACGAGCAGTACTTC,CASSEETRPYEQYF,few,TRBJ2-7,NA,TRBV2
TGTGCCAGCAGCTTAACCCCGGGAGCCTACAATGAGCAGTTCTTC,CASSLTPGAYNEQFF,few,TRBJ2-1,NA,TRBV7-2
TGCGCCAGCAGTTTTAGACTAGAGCGGCTAGGTGAGCAGTTCTTC,CASSFRLERLGEQFF,once,TRBJ2-1,NA,TRBV5-1